This TCR beta chain was captured by sequencing in a study of patients and donors after allogeneic stem cell transplantation. One entry per CDR3 protein results from TCRdb running MiXCR on the RT-PCR reads. The table has some 880,000 distinct CDR3 sequences, 18% seen once. V lost 6 bases to trimming and J lost 4 bases, with 12 bases between them. Germline V gives CDR1 ENHRY, CDR2 SYGVKD. This CDR3 contains 14 residues. This sequence originates from a human donor who was either an allogeneic HSCT recipient or a stem cell or donor lymphocyte infusion donor (not recorded which). It is not recorded whose cells these are; they may come from a transplant donor. This rearrangement joins TRBV10-3 to TRBJ1-4; no firm D call. Input material: blood, either unsorted or a sorted T cell fraction (not recorded which). CDR3 bases: TGTGCCATCAGACCGGAGCTCCATAATGAAAAACTGTTTTTT. This gives the protein CAIRPELHNEKLFF.